The 14 T cell receptor beta chains below all came from one sample that was sequenced in a study of regulatory dendritic cells for organ transplantation. Clones were read by immunoSEQ multiplex PCR, and TCRdb kept only the in-frame ones, dropping some. The repertoire includes fewer than 25,000 clones, roughly 87% of them detected once, and over 0.25% sits in the top ten. Sorted T cells were CFSE-labeled and cultured less than 6 days with allogeneic regulatory or mature dendritic cells at 1:10. These TCRs are of unknown antigen specificity. Sequencing input: naive CD4+ T cells from blood cultured with dendritic cells. The subset denotes: CD45RA+ naive T cells. Receptor source: a human donor in good health.

J is TRBJ1-1 and V is TRBV30; D ambiguous. Germline CDR1 and CDR2: GTSNPN and SVGIG (reference sequence). The V end was cut by 3 bases, the J end by 5 bases, with 10 bases between. The CDR3 runs 12 residues. This CDR3 is CAWRSGYTEAFF. The CDR3 nucleotides read TGTGCCTGGAGGTCCGGGTATACTGAAGCTTTCTTT.

The chain combines TRBV15 with TRBJ2-5; no clear D gene. The CDR3 covers 12 residues. The ends were cut back, 6 bases at V and 1 base at J, with 6 bases in the middle. Germline V CDR1 and CDR2: LNHNV, YYDKDF (reference sequence). The CDR3: CATRHVQETQYF. DNA for the CDR3: TGTGCCACCAGACATGTCCAAGAGACCCAGTACTTC. Drawing the rest from reference TRBV15 and TRBJ2-5, the complete variable domain is DAMVIQNPRYQVTQFGKPVTLSCSQTLNHNVMYWYQQKSSQAPKLLFHYYDKDFNNEADTPDNFQSRRPNTSFCFLDIRSPGLGDTAMYLCATRHVQETQYFGPGTRLLVL.

The J gene is TRBJ1-1, the V gene TRBV6-5; D may be TRBD1 (5 bases). Germline lookup yields CDR1 MNHEY and CDR2 SVGAGI. The CDR3 has 15 residues. V shed 0 bases and J shed 6 bases, with 14 bases lying between them. The chain's CDR3 is CASSYSGGQGAEAFF. The CDR3 nucleotides read TGTGCCAGCAGTTACTCGGGAGGGCAGGGAGCTGAAGCTTTCTTT.

The CDR3 loop reads CASSPQGGNDEKLFF. The DNA for the CDR3 is TGTGCCAGTAGTCCCCAAGGGGGGAACGATGAAAAACTGTTTTTT. This chain connects TRBV19 to TRBJ1-4; weak D call: TRBD1 (6 bases). The germline V and J ends were trimmed by 5 bases and 6 bases, with 16 bases remaining between them. CDR1 and CDR2 from the germline V gene are LNHDA and SQIVND (reference sequence). The CDR3 is 15 amino acids. Full variable domain (outside the CDR3, taken from reference TRBV19 and TRBJ1-4): DGGITQSPKYLFRKEGQNVTLSCEQNLNHDAMYWYRQDPGQGLRLIYYSQIVNDFQKGDIAEGYSVSREKKESFPLTVTSAQKNPTAFYLCASSPQGGNDEKLFFGSGTQLSVL.

The chain carries TRBV27 and TRBJ2-7, with D unclear. This CDR3 has 14 amino acids. Germline lookup yields CDR1 MNHEY and CDR2 SMNVEV (reference sequence). Trimming stripped 4 bases from V and 0 bases from J, with 10 bases between. CDR3 sequence (DNA): TGTGCCAGCAGTTCCCCCCGGGTCTCCTACGAGCAGTACTTC. This codes for CASSSPRVSYEQYF.

V gene TRBV9 combines with J gene TRBJ2-1; 7 bases align to TRBD2. Germline V gene lookup returns CDR1 SGDLS and CDR2 YYNGEE. This CDR3 comprises 11 residues. The V segment lost 6 bases and the J segment 15 bases; nucleotides outside the gene matches: 9. In DNA form, the CDR3 reads TGTGCCAGCAATCGACGGGGGAGGGGGTTCTTC. The encoded protein is CASNRRGRGFF.

The chain recombines TRBV6-5 with TRBJ2-7; the D call may be TRBD1 or TRBD2 (7 bases each). This CDR3 is 14 amino acids long. From germline, CDR1 is MNHEY and CDR2 SVGAGI. The ends were cut back, 2 bases at V and 4 bases at J, with 12 bases in the middle. CDR3 protein: CASSYREGAYEQYF. DNA for the CDR3: TGTGCCAGCAGTTACAGGGAGGGGGCGTACGAGCAGTACTTC.

This clone appeared once. V and J are TRBV19 and TRBJ1-2, with D maybe TRBD1 (6 bases). Germline V lookup: CDR1 LNHDA, CDR2 SQIVND (reference sequence). The germline V and J ends were trimmed by 5 bases and 8 bases, with 15 bases remaining between them. The CDR3 is 13 residues long. The CDR3 DNA reads TGTGCCAGTAGTGGACAGCCCTCTACCGGCTACACCTTC. Its translation: CASSGQPSTGYTF.

The J gene is TRBJ2-5, the V gene TRBV11-2; D is perhaps TRBD2 (6 bases). This CDR3 is 14 amino acids long. Germline V gene sequence: CDR1 SGHAT, CDR2 FQNNGV. Deletions cut 5 bases from V and 2 bases from J, with 12 bases between. Here the CDR3 reads CASSTGLSQETQYF. The CDR3 nucleotides are TGTGCCAGCAGCACGGGACTCTCACAAGAGACCCAGTACTTC.

The J gene is TRBJ2-7, the V gene TRBV18; 9 bases align to TRBD2. Unmatched junction bases numbered 6, after V lost 4 bases and J lost 2 bases. The CDR3 covers 15 residues. The germline V gene encodes CDR1 KGHSH and CDR2 LQKENI. The CDR3 loop reads CASSQLAGSTYEQYF. The DNA for the CDR3 is TGTGCCAGCTCACAACTAGCGGGTAGTACCTACGAGCAGTACTTC. Full variable domain (missing parts from reference TRBV18 and TRBJ2-7): NAGVMQNPRHLVRRRGQEARLRCSPMKGHSHVYWYRQLPEEGLKFMVYLQKENIIDESGMPKERFSAEFPKEGPSILRIQQVVRGDSAAYFCASSQLAGSTYEQYFGPGTRLTVT.

The rearrangement links TRBV6-1 to TRBJ1-6; D not certain. Germline lookup yields CDR1 MNHNS and CDR2 SASEGT. V lost 5 bases, J lost 10 bases, and 15 bases lay in between. There are 14 residues in the CDR3. CDR3 residues: CASSKPRVRSPLHF. DNA of the CDR3: TGTGCCAGCAGTAAGCCACGGGTTAGGTCACCCCTCCACTTT.

CDR3 sequence: CASSLLEGEQFF. In nucleotides, the CDR3 is TGTGCCAGCAGCTTATTGGAAGGGGAGCAGTTCTTC. J is TRBJ2-1 and V is TRBV5-5; D remains unclear. The V end was cut by 2 bases, the J end by 10 bases, with 10 bases between. Germline CDR1 SGHKS, CDR2 YYEKEE (reference sequence). This CDR3 has 12 amino acids.

The V and J genes are TRBV2 and TRBJ1-1, with TRBD1 identical over 7 bases. The CDR3 is 14 amino acids. CDR1 is SNHLY and CDR2 is FYNNEI in the germline V gene. V lost 6 bases, J lost 3 bases, and 7 bases stayed unmatched. The CDR3 sequence is CASSRDSGYTEAFF. The CDR3 bases are TGTGCCAGCAGCAGGGACAGTGGGTACACTGAAGCTTTCTTT.

The rearrangement joins TRBV9 to TRBJ2-1; 8 bases match TRBD2. The germline CDR1 and CDR2 sequences are SGDLS and YYNGEE. V lost 3 bases, J lost 8 bases, and 10 bases stayed unmatched. The CDR3 is 15 residues long. CDR3 DNA sequence: TGTGCCAGCAGCGGCGGGGGGCGGATGTTCGATGAGCAGTTCTTC. Its protein is CASSGGGRMFDEQFF.